The 13 T cell receptor beta chains listed next were all sequenced from one sample in a study of CD8 T cells in Susac syndrome (dated by TCRdb to about 2019). The protocol used for the library was the immunoSEQ multiplex PCR assay. RNA was extracted with the RNeasy kit and 0.5 to 1 ug was reverse transcribed using random hexamers. In TCRdb, the public reads were trimmed at Q25 with fastp and aligned with MiXCR, with productive beta chains retained. Rows with one shared CDR3 protein collapse into an entry with the most common genes and DNA. The sample profile shows about 200,000 distinct CDR3 sequences; roughly nine tenths of them were found once. Around 0.13% of the sample belongs to the ten largest clones. The source material was CD8+ T cells from PBMCs. Every receptor here comes from a human donor with multiple sclerosis.

The J gene is TRBJ2-7, the V gene TRBV19; 12 bases match TRBD1. The germline V gene has CDR1 LNHDA and CDR2 SQIVND (reference sequence). This CDR3 spans 15 amino acids. The trim removed 5 bases at V and 6 bases at J, leaving 8 bases unmatched. The CDR3 loop is CASSPTGTGGTEQYF. DNA of the CDR3: TGTGCCAGTAGTCCAACCGGGACAGGGGGCACCGAGCAGTACTTC.

This CDR3 is CASSQDLGDTEAFF. The CDR3 DNA sequence: TGTGCCAGCAGCCAAGATCTGGGGGACACTGAAGCTTTCTTT. This chain uses TRBV3-1 with TRBJ1-1; perhaps TRBD1 as D (5 bases). Trimming pared 0 bases from V and 3 bases from J, leaving 8 bases between. The germline CDR1 and CDR2 sequences are LGHDT and YNNKEL (reference sequence). The CDR3 has 14 residues.

This clonotype has only one observation. CDR3 amino acids: CAWSVGDTNQPQHF. The CDR3, as DNA: TGTGCCTGGAGTGTAGGGGACACCAATCAGCCCCAGCATTTT. J is TRBJ1-5 and V is TRBV30; possibly TRBD1 for D (6 bases). The CDR3 length is 14 residues. Germline V CDR1 and CDR2: GTSNPN, SVGIG (reference sequence). With 0 bases removed from V and 3 bases from J, the gap between germline ends came to 9 bases.

This chain uses TRBV20-1 with TRBJ1-2; perhaps TRBD1 as D (5 bases). Trimming left V 2 bases short and J 4 bases short, with 14 bases between. Per germline, CDR1 DFQATT and CDR2 SNEGSKA (reference sequence). This CDR3 region has 14 residues. The CDR3, as DNA: TGCAGTGCTAGACCGGGGCCCGTGGGCTATGGCTACACCTTC. Translation: CSARPGPVGYGYTF.

In DNA, the CDR3 is TGTGCCAGCAGCAACGAGGGGGACAGGGGGCGCGAAAAACTGTTTTTT. This codes for CASSNEGDRGREKLFF. This rearrangement joins TRBV7-8 to TRBJ1-4; 12 bases match TRBD1. This CDR3 comprises 16 residues. J was trimmed by 8 bases and V by 5 bases; bases with no gene match: 9. Per the germline V gene, CDR1 is SGHVS and CDR2 is FQNEAQ.

This sequence joins TRBV4-2 and TRBJ2-7; D call uncertain. From germline, CDR1 is LGHNA and CDR2 YNFKEQ. The V gene lost 4 bases and the J gene lost 0 bases, with 13 bases spanning the gap. The CDR3 consists of 15 residues. This CDR3 is CASSLAKGSSYEQYF. CDR3 DNA: TGTGCCAGCAGCCTGGCCAAGGGAAGCTCCTACGAGCAGTACTTC.

Here the CDR3 reads CSVEADFNYGYTF. The CDR3 nucleotides are TGCAGCGTTGAGGCAGATTTCAACTATGGCTACACCTTC. The chain combines TRBV29-1 with TRBJ1-2; no clear D. The CDR3 has 13 amino acids. Germline CDR1 is SQVTM and CDR2 is ANQGSEA. V shed 3 bases and J shed 2 bases, with 10 bases lying between them.

This chain's CDR3 is CASSFAPGIQETQYF. Here the CDR3 DNA reads TGTGCCAGCAGCTTTGCCCCGGGGATTCAAGAGACCCAGTACTTC. The chain joins TRBV5-6 to TRBJ2-5, with D perhaps matching TRBD2 (5 bases). This CDR3 spans 15 amino acids. The V gene lost 2 bases and the J gene lost 2 bases, with 13 bases spanning the gap. Germline CDR1 SGHDT, CDR2 YYEEEE.

This clonotype was counted a single time. The rearrangement uses TRBV6-1 and TRBJ2-7; D not resolved. The CDR3 sequence is 11 residues long. The V end was cut by 6 bases, the J end by 3 bases, with 6 bases between. Looked up from germline, CDR1 is MNHNS and CDR2 is SASEGT. CDR3 nucleotides: TGTGCCAGCAGCACGCTCTACGAGCAGTACTTC. Its protein is CASSTLYEQYF.

The DNA for the CDR3 is TGTGCCAGCAGTCTGACTATCTCAGGACAGGGCATAGAGACCCAGTACTTC. Amino acids: CASSLTISGQGIETQYF. The rearrangement uses TRBV28 and TRBJ2-5; 8 bases map to TRBD1. CDR1 is MDHEN, CDR2 SYDVKM, per germline. The junction had 15 bases not matched to a gene; V was cut back by 5 bases and J by 4 bases. The CDR3 totals 17 residues.

The chain couples TRBV5-4 to TRBJ2-1; 9 nucleotides match TRBD1. With 4 bases clipped from V and 7 bases from J, the junction kept 6 bases outside the gene matches. The CDR3 length is 14 residues. The germline V gene encodes CDR1 SGHNT and CDR2 YYREEE (reference sequence). This CDR3 reads CASSHRGPLNEQFF. The CDR3 DNA follows: TGTGCCAGCAGCCACAGGGGGCCTCTAAATGAGCAGTTCTTC.

The V gene is TRBV4-2, the J gene TRBJ2-7; 9 nucleotides line up with TRBD1. This CDR3 is built from 15 residues. The J segment lost 7 bases and the V segment lost 0 bases, leaving 7 bases of the junction unmatched. Germline V gives CDR1 LGHNA, CDR2 YNFKEQ. This CDR3 is CASSQDRDRVWEQYF. As DNA, the CDR3 is TGTGCCAGCAGCCAAGATCGGGACAGGGTGTGGGAGCAGTACTTC.

As DNA, the CDR3 is TGTGCCAGCAGCACCGGGACAGGCACCGGGGAGCTGTTTTTT. Translated, it gives CASSTGTGTGELFF. The chain is built from TRBV9 and TRBJ2-2; 8 bases line up with TRBD1. Germline V gene data show CDR1 as SGDLS and CDR2 as YYNGEE. The length of the CDR3 is 14 residues. V lost 4 bases to trimming and J lost 4 bases; unmatched junction nucleotides: 3.